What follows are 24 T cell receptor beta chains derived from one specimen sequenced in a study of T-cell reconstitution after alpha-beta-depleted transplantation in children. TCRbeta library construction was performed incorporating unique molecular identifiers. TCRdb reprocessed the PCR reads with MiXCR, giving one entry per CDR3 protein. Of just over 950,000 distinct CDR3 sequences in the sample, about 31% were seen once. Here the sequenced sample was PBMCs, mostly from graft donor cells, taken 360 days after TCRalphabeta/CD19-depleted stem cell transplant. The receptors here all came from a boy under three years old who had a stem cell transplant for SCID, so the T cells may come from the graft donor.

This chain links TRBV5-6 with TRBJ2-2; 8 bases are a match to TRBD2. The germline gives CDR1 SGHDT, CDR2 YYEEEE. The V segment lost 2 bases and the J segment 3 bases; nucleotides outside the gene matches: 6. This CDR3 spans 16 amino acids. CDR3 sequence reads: CASSFSPAGDTGELFF. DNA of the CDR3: TGTGCCAGCAGCTTTTCTCCAGCGGGGGACACCGGGGAGCTGTTTTTT.

The chain's CDR3 is CATSRADRNQPQHF. The CDR3 coding sequence is TGTGCCACCAGCAGAGCTGACAGGAATCAGCCCCAGCATTTT. The chain combines TRBV15 with TRBJ1-5, with a possible D match to TRBD1 (6 bases). This CDR3 contains 14 residues. V was clipped by 1 base and J by 4 bases, with 8 bases between them. Germline values: CDR1 LNHNV, CDR2 YYDKDF (reference sequence).

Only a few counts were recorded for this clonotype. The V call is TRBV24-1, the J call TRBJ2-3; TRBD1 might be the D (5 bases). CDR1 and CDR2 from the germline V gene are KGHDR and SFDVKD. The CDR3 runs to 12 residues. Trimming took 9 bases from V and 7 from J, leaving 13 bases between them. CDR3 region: CATQAGRNTQYF. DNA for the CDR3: TGTGCCACCCAAGCAGGGCGAAATACGCAGTATTTT.

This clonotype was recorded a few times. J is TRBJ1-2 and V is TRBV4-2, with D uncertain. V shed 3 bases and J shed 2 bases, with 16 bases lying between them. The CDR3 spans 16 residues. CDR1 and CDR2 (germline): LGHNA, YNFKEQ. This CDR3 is CASSQGSVQPNYGYTF. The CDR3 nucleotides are TGTGCCAGCAGCCAGGGGTCTGTGCAGCCGAACTATGGCTACACCTTC.

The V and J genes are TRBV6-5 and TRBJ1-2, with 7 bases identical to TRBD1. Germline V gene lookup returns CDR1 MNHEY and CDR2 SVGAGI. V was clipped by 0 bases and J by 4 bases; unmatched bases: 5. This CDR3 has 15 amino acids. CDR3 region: CASSYSSSGGYGYTF. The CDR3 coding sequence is TGTGCCAGCAGTTACTCATCTTCAGGGGGCTATGGCTACACCTTC.

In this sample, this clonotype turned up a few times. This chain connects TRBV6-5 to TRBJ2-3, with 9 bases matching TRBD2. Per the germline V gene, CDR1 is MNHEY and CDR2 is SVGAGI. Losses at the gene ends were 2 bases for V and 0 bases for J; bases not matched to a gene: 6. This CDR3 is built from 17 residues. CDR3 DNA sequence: TGTGCCAGCAGTTACGTCCTAGCGGGGTCTAGCACAGATACGCAGTATTTT. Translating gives CASSYVLAGSSTDTQYF.

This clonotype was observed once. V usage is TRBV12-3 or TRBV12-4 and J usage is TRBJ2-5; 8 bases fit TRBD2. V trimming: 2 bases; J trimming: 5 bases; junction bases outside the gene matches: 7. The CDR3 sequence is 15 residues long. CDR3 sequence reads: CASSLSAGGGETQYF. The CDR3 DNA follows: TGTGCCAGCAGTTTATCTGCGGGGGGCGGTGAGACCCAGTACTTC.

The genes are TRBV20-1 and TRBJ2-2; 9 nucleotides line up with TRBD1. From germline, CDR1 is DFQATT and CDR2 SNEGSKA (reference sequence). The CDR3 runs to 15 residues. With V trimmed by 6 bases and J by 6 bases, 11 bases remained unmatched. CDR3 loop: CSAPGTGSFAGELFF. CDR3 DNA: TGCAGTGCCCCCGGGACAGGGTCTTTCGCCGGGGAGCTGTTTTTT.

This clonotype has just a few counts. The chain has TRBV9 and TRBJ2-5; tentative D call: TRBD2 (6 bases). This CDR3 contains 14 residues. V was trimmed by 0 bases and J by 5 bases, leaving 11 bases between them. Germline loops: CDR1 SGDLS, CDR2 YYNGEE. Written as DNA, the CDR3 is TGTGCCAGCAGCGTAGTACCGGGAGCCGAGACCCAGTACTTC. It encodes CASSVVPGAETQYF.

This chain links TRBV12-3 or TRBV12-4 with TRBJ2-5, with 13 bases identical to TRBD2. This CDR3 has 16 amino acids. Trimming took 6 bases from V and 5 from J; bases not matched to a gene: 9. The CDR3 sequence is CASSRLAGGPRETQYF. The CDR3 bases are TGTGCCAGCAGCCGACTAGCGGGGGGCCCTCGGGAGACCCAGTACTTC.

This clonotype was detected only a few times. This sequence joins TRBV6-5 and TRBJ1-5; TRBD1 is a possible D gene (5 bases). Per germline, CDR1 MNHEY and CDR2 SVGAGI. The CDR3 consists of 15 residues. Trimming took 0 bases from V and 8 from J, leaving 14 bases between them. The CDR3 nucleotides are TGTGCCAGCAGTTACTCGAGAACAGGCTGGGAGCCCCAGCATTTT. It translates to CASSYSRTGWEPQHF.

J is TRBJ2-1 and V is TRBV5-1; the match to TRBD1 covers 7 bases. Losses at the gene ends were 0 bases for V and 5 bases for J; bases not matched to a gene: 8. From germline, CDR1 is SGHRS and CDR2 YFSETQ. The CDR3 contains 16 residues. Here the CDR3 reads CASSLVPGQPNNEQFF. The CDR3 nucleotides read TGCGCCAGCAGCTTGGTTCCGGGACAGCCGAACAATGAGCAGTTCTTC.

CDR3 DNA: TGCAGTGTCGATCGGTCGTCCGGGGGGGCCGGAGAGACCCAGTACTTC. This encodes CSVDRSSGGAGETQYF. V gene TRBV20-1 combines with J gene TRBJ2-5; 8 bases match TRBD2. The CDR3 sequence is 16 residues long. The germline gives CDR1 DFQATT, CDR2 SNEGSKA (reference sequence). Trimming took 7 bases from V and 4 from J; bases not matched to a gene: 17.

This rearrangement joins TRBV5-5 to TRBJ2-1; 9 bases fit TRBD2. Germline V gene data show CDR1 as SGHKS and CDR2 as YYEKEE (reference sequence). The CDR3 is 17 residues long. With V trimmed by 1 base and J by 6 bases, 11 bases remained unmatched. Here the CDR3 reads CASSLFGGSGGINEQFF. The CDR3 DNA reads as TGTGCCAGCAGCTTGTTTGGAGGTAGCGGGGGCATCAATGAGCAGTTCTTC.

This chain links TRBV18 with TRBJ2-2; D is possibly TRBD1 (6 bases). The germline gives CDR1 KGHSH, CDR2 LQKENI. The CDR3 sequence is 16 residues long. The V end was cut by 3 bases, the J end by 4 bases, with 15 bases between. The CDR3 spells CASSPEYGDTTGELFF. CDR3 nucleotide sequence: TGTGCCAGCTCACCCGAATACGGGGACACCACCGGGGAGCTGTTTTTT. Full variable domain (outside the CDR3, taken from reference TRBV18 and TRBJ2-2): NAGVMQNPRHLVRRRGQEARLRCSPMKGHSHVYWYRQLPEEGLKFMVYLQKENIIDESGMPKERFSAEFPKEGPSILRIQQVVRGDSAAYFCASSPEYGDTTGELFFGEGSRLTVL.

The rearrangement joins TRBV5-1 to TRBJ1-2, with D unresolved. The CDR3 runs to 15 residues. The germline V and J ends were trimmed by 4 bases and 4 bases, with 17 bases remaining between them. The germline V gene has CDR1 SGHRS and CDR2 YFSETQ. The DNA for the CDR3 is TGCGCCAGCAGCATACAACAGAAGCCTCCCTATGGCTACACCTTC. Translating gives CASSIQQKPPYGYTF.

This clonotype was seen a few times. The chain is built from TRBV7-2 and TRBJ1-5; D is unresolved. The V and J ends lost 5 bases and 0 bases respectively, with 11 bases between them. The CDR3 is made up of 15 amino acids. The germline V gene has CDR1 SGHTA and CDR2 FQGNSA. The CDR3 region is CASSLWFLSNQPQHF. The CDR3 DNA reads TGTGCCAGCAGCCTCTGGTTCCTTAGCAATCAGCCCCAGCATTTT.

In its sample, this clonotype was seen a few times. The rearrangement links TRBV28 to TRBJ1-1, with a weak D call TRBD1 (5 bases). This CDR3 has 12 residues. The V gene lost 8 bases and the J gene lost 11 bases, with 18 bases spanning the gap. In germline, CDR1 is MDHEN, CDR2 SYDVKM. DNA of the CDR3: TGTGCCAGCTCTAACCTGGGGGTGTGGGCTTTCTTT. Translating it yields CASSNLGVWAFF.

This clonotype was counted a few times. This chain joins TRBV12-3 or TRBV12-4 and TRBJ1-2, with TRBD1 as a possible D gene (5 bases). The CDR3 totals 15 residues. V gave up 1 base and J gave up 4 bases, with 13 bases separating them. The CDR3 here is CASSLETGGFYGYTF. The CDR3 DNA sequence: TGTGCCAGCAGTTTAGAAACAGGAGGATTCTATGGCTACACCTTC.

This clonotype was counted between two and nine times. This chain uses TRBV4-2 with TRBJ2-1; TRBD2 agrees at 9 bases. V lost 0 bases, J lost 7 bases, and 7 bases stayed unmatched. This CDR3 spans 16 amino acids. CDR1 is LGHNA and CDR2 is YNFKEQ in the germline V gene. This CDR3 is CASSQDGASGANEQFF. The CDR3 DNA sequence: TGTGCCAGCAGCCAAGATGGGGCTAGCGGGGCTAATGAGCAGTTCTTC.

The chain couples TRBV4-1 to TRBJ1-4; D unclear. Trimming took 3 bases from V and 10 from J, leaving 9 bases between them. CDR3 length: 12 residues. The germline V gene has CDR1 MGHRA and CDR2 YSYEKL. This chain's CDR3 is CASSQGSGKLFF. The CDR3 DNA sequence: TGCGCCAGCAGCCAGGGGTCTGGAAAACTGTTTTTT.

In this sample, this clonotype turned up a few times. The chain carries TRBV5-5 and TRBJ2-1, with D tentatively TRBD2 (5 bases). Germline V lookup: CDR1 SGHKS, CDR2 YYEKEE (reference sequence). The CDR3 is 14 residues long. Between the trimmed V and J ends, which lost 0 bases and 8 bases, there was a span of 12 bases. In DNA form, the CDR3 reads TGTGCCAGCAGCTTGGCGGGGAGAGTCTATGAGCAGTTCTTC. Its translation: CASSLAGRVYEQFF.

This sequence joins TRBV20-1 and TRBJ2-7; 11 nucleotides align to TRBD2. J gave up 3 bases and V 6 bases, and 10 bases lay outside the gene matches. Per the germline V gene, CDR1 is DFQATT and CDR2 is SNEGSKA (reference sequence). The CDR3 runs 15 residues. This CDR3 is CSAALAGGALYEQYF. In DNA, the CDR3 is TGCAGTGCCGCTCTAGCGGGGGGCGCTCTCTACGAGCAGTACTTC.

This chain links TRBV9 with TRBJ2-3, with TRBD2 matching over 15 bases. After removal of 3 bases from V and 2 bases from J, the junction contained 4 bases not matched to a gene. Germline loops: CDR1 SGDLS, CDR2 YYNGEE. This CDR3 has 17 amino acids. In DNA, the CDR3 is TGTGCCAGCAGCGCGGGACTAGCGGGGGGTGCCACAGATACGCAGTATTTT. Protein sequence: CASSAGLAGGATDTQYF.